The 13 T cell receptor beta chains in this list originate from one sample, sequenced in a study of a mutant IDH1 vaccine in newly diagnosed glioma. These receptors lack a known antigen. Produced via immunoSEQ multiplex PCR; TCRdb's table is partial and in-frame only. The sample carries approximately 58,000 clones, less than 90% recorded once. As for time point: week 47, end of study. Topical imiquimod accompanied each vaccine dose, which consisted of 300 ug of mutant IDH1 20-mer peptide. The specimen was PBMCs, collected from a glioma patient whose treatment included an IDH1 peptide vaccine. These receptors all come from a man in his thirties or forties with glioma.

This clone has only one observation. The V gene is TRBV7-9, the J gene TRBJ1-3, with D possibly TRBD1 on 6 matching bases. Germline assignment: CDR1 SEHNR and CDR2 FQNEAQ (reference sequence). The length of the CDR3 is 16 residues. The V and J ends lost 3 bases and 4 bases respectively, with 16 bases between them. This CDR3 reads CASSFRLTGSGNTIYF. The CDR3 DNA reads as TGTGCCAGCAGCTTTAGACTGACAGGTTCCGGAAACACCATATATTTT.

The chain combines TRBV5-1 with TRBJ1-2; D is perhaps TRBD1 (5 bases). Trimming removed 0 bases at V and 4 bases at J, with 13 bases between. CDR1 and CDR2 (germline): SGHRS, YFSETQ. CDR3 size: 15 residues. The DNA for the CDR3 is TGCGCCAGCAGCTTGGAACCCGCAGGGTCCTATGGCTACACCTTC. Amino acids: CASSLEPAGSYGYTF.

The chain carries TRBV19 and TRBJ1-6; possible D gene TRBD1, 6 bases. This CDR3 comprises 14 residues. Germline V gene lookup returns CDR1 LNHDA and CDR2 SQIVND (reference sequence). With 4 bases removed from V and 10 bases from J, the gap between germline ends came to 14 bases. CDR3 loop: CASSTQGNGSPLHF. The CDR3 DNA is TGTGCCAGTAGTACTCAGGGGAACGGGTCACCCCTCCACTTT.

The chain uses TRBV10-2 and TRBJ2-1; 14 bases match TRBD2. The CDR3 totals 16 residues. CDR1 and CDR2 (germline): WSHSY, SAAADI. Trimming at V came to 4 bases and at J to 6 bases, leaving 5 bases not matched to a gene. The CDR3 DNA follows: TGCGCCAGCAGTGCCCCGACTAGCGGGGGGGCCAATGAGCAGTTCTTC. It encodes CASSAPTSGGANEQFF.

The gene calls are TRBV10-3 and TRBJ1-1, with TRBD1 matching 9 bases. CDR1 ENHRY and CDR2 SYGVKD come from the germline V gene. J lost 6 bases, V lost 8 bases, and 7 bases had no gene match. The CDR3 sequence is 13 residues long. The CDR3 nucleotides read TGTGCCATCGCGGGGACAGGGAGACCTGAAGCTTTCTTT. It is translated as CAIAGTGRPEAFF.

V gene TRBV10-2 combines with J gene TRBJ2-7; TRBD1 agrees at 10 bases. The CDR3 runs to 16 residues. Trimming took 3 bases from V and 0 from J; bases not matched to a gene: 5. Germline CDR1 is WSHSY and CDR2 is SAAADI. The DNA for the CDR3 is TGCGCCAGCAGTGACCCGGGACAGGGGAGCTCCTACGAGCAGTACTTC. It codes for CASSDPGQGSSYEQYF.

This clone was observed once. J is TRBJ2-3 and V is TRBV29-1; 9 nucleotides agree with TRBD1. CDR1 SQVTM and CDR2 ANQGSEA come from the germline V gene. V lost 1 base and J lost 3; bases outside the gene matches: 5. The CDR3 extends over 15 amino acids. The CDR3 nucleotides are TGCAGCGTTGAAGCTTCGGGACAGGGAACAGATACGCAGTATTTT. Its protein product is CSVEASGQGTDTQYF.

There are a few counts of this clone. V and J are TRBV27 and TRBJ1-5; D call uncertain. Germline CDR1 MNHEY, CDR2 SMNVEV (reference sequence). The CDR3 loop spans 13 amino acids. The V end lost 6 bases, the J end lost 0 bases, and 6 bases lay between the germline ends. The DNA for the CDR3 is TGTGCCAGCAGGCTCAATAGCAATCAGCCCCAGCATTTT. It encodes CASRLNSNQPQHF.

In its sample, this clone is medium-sized. This chain connects TRBV7-6 to TRBJ1-1, with D hard to call. From germline, CDR1 is SGHVS and CDR2 FNYEAQ. V dropped 1 base and J dropped 1 base, with 7 bases sitting between them. This CDR3 has 14 amino acids. The CDR3 reads CASSLGEGNTEAFF. CDR3 DNA: TGTGCCAGCAGCTTAGGTGAGGGGAACACTGAAGCTTTCTTT.

This chain connects TRBV6-4 to TRBJ2-3, with D tentatively TRBD2 (6 bases). CDR1 is MRHNA, CDR2 SNTAGT, per germline. V lost 0 bases and J lost 1, with 8 bases in between. The CDR3 consists of 15 residues. The CDR3 loop reads CASSDSGGGTDTQYF. The CDR3 DNA is TGTGCCAGCAGTGACTCTGGCGGGGGCACAGATACGCAGTATTTT.

The chain is built from TRBV6-5 and TRBJ1-4; TRBD1 agrees at 7 bases. This CDR3 is built from 14 residues. From germline, CDR1 is MNHEY and CDR2 SVGAGI. Losses at the gene ends were 6 bases for V and 3 bases for J; bases not matched to a gene: 4. This CDR3 reads CASRPDRANEKLFF. The CDR3 region has the DNA TGTGCCAGCAGACCTGACAGGGCTAATGAAAAACTGTTTTTT.

The CDR3 loop is CASSQTRGQGHGTQYF. As DNA, the CDR3 is TGTGCCAGCAGCCAGACCCGGGGACAGGGCCACGGAACCCAGTACTTC. The chain couples TRBV11-2 to TRBJ2-5; 9 positions match TRBD1. Germline CDR1 SGHAT, CDR2 FQNNGV. V was clipped by 5 bases and J by 8 bases; unmatched bases: 15. The CDR3 is made up of 16 amino acids.

CDR3 sequence: CATRQATGELFF. CDR3 DNA: TGTGCCACCAGGCAAGCCACCGGGGAGCTGTTTTTT. This chain connects TRBV27 to TRBJ2-2; no clear D gene. The CDR3 is 12 amino acids. V dropped 10 bases and J dropped 4 bases, with 10 bases sitting between them. Germline V gene data show CDR1 as MNHEY and CDR2 as SMNVEV (reference sequence).